The 12 T cell receptor beta chains listed next were all sequenced from one sample in a study of T cell repertoires in cytomegalovirus infection. Using its own MiXCR run on the reads, TCRdb lists one record per CDR3 protein. In the table there are some 250,000 distinct CDR3 sequences, roughly 9.1% of which are singletons. The sequenced material came from PBMCs. All receptors come from a human donor in good health (CMV status not recorded). Some clones in this sample may be carry-over from other donors' samples.

This clonotype was recorded a few times. This chain uses TRBV5-1 with TRBJ2-1; 11 bases line up with TRBD2. Trimming took 4 bases from V and 7 from J; bases not matched to a gene: 7. CDR1 is SGHRS, CDR2 YFSETQ, per germline. The CDR3 consists of 15 residues. The CDR3 sequence: CASSPTSGSFNEQFF. The CDR3 coding sequence is TGCGCCAGCAGCCCTACTAGCGGGAGTTTTAATGAGCAGTTCTTC. Based on the CDR3 plus reference TRBV5-1 and TRBJ2-1, the full variable domain is KAGVTQTPRYLIKTRGQQVTLSCSPISGHRSVSWYQQTPGQGLQFLFEYFSETQRNKGNFPGRFSGRQFSNSRSEMNVSTLELGDSALYLCASSPTSGSFNEQFFGPGTRLTVL.

The V gene is TRBV10-2, the J gene TRBJ1-2, with TRBD1 as a possible D gene (6 bases). Germline CDR1 WSHSY, CDR2 SAAADI. The CDR3 sequence is 14 residues long. Trimming stripped 2 bases from V and 4 bases from J, with 11 bases between. The CDR3: CASSETGQRYGYTF. Here the CDR3 DNA reads TGCGCCAGCAGTGAGACAGGGCAACGCTATGGCTACACCTTC.

This clonotype was picked up a small number of times. The chain is built from TRBV28 and TRBJ1-1, with D possibly matching TRBD1 (6 bases). This CDR3 comprises 15 residues. Trimming left V 7 bases short and J 2 bases short, with 17 bases between. Germline CDR1 and CDR2: MDHEN and SYDVKM. The CDR3 is CASISLGGANTEAFF. CDR3 in DNA: TGTGCCAGCATCTCTTTAGGGGGGGCAAACACTGAAGCTTTCTTT.

This clonotype was seen repeatedly, ten times or more. J is TRBJ2-1 and V is TRBV7-2, with TRBD1 as a possible D gene (5 bases). V lost 1 base and J lost 6, with 13 bases in between. Germline CDR1 and CDR2: SGHTA and FQGNSA. This CDR3 region has 15 residues. DNA of the CDR3: TGTGCCAGCAGCTTAGTCGAGGCAGGGCGCAATGAGCAGTTCTTC. This encodes CASSLVEAGRNEQFF.

Ten or more counts support this clonotype. This sequence joins TRBV7-2 and TRBJ2-2; 8 nucleotides match TRBD2. The ends lost 0 bases at V and 8 bases at J; junction bases unmatched: 5. Germline V lookup: CDR1 SGHTA, CDR2 FQGNSA. The CDR3 loop spans 15 amino acids. In nucleotides, the CDR3 is TGTGCCAGCAGCTTAGCGCTAGCGGGCGTGGGGGAGCTGTTTTTT. This translates into CASSLALAGVGELFF. The full variable domain, rest sourced from reference TRBV7-2 and TRBJ2-2, is GAGVSQSPSNKVTEKGKDVELRCDPISGHTALYWYRQSLGQGLEFLIYFQGNSAPDKSGLPSDRFSAERTGGSVSTLTIQRTQQEDSAVYLCASSLALAGVGELFFGEGSRLTVL.

This clonotype was counted ten times or more. A junction boundary mismatches the germline segment, possibly from a read error. The rearrangement links TRBV6-5 to TRBJ1-1; D remains ambiguous. The V gene's germline CDR1 is MNHEY and CDR2 SVGAGI. The CDR3 runs 12 residues. This chain's CDR3 is CASSPNGRGNIF. CDR3 DNA: TGTGCCAGCAGCCCAAATGGCCGCGGCAACATTTTT.

This clonotype has more than one count but fewer than ten. This rearrangement joins TRBV7-6 to TRBJ2-7; the D gene is possibly TRBD1 (6 bases). The germline V and J ends were trimmed by 6 bases and 10 bases, with 16 bases remaining between them. Germline CDR1 reads SGHVS; CDR2 reads FNYEAQ. The CDR3 has 12 amino acids. Here the CDR3 reads CASSGGTLPQYF. The CDR3 nucleotides are TGTGCCAGCAGTGGTGGGACACTCCCTCAGTACTTC.

This clonotype occurred a few times. The rearrangement joins TRBV19 to TRBJ1-5; 12 bases map to TRBD1. The junction had 9 bases not matched to a gene; V was cut back by 5 bases and J by 7 bases. This CDR3 is built from 16 residues. The germline V gene has CDR1 LNHDA and CDR2 SQIVND (reference sequence). CDR3 bases: TGTGCCAGTAGTGCGGCCGGGACAGGGGGCAGGCAGCCCCAGCATTTT. Protein: CASSAAGTGGRQPQHF. Supplemented by reference TRBV19 and TRBJ1-5, the full variable domain reads DGGITQSPKYLFRKEGQNVTLSCEQNLNHDAMYWYRQDPGQGLRLIYYSQIVNDFQKGDIAEGYSVSREKKESFPLTVTSAQKNPTAFYLCASSAAGTGGRQPQHFGDGTRLSIL.

This clonotype has just a few counts. J is TRBJ1-6 and V is TRBV5-5; a possible D gene is TRBD1 (5 bases). Per germline, CDR1 SGHKS and CDR2 YYEKEE (reference sequence). CDR3 length equals 15 residues. V lost 4 bases and J 7 bases, leaving 15 bases between the germline ends. DNA of the CDR3: TGTGCCAGCAGCCCGGCTGGGACGGGGAATTCACCCCTCCACTTT. As protein: CASSPAGTGNSPLHF.

J is TRBJ2-3 and V is TRBV29-1; D call uncertain. There are 12 residues in the CDR3. V was cut by 3 bases and J by 0 bases, with 4 bases left in between. The germline V gene encodes CDR1 SQVTM and CDR2 ANQGSEA. The CDR3 coding sequence is TGCAGCGTTGACGCCAGCACAGATACGCAGTATTTT. Translated, it gives CSVDASTDTQYF.

This clonotype came up many times. The genes are TRBV7-9 and TRBJ2-6; 8 bases agree with TRBD1. The germline CDR1 and CDR2 sequences are SEHNR and FQNEAQ (reference sequence). V lost 5 bases and J lost 2; bases outside the gene matches: 8. CDR3 length: 17 amino acids. The CDR3 nucleotides read TGTGCCAGCAGCCCCCGGGACAGGAACCCTGGGGCCAACGTCCTGACTTTC. This sequence encodes CASSPRDRNPGANVLTF.

This chain uses TRBV7-9 with TRBJ2-1; 7 nucleotides agree with TRBD1. The CDR3 contains 14 residues. Per the germline V gene, CDR1 is SEHNR and CDR2 is FQNEAQ (reference sequence). The J segment lost 5 bases and the V segment lost 5 bases, leaving 6 bases of the junction unmatched. The CDR3 spells CASSQADRDNEQFF. DNA for the CDR3: TGTGCCAGCAGCCAGGCAGACAGGGACAATGAGCAGTTCTTC.